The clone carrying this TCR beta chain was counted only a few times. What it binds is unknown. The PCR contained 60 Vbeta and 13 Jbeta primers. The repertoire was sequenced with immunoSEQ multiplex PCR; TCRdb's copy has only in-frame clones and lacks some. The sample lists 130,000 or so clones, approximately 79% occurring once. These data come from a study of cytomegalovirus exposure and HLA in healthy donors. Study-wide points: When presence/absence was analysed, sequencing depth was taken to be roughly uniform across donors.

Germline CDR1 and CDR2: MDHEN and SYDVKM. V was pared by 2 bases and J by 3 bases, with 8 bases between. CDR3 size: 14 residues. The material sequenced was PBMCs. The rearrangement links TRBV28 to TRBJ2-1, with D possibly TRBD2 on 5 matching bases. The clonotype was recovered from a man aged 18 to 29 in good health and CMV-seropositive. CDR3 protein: CASSLKADYNEQFF. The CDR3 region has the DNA TGTGCCAGCAGTTTAAAAGCGGACTACAATGAGCAGTTCTTC.